Listed below are T cell receptor beta chains from one sample, sequenced in a study of cytomegalovirus exposure and HLA in healthy donors. Profiling relied on immunoSEQ multiplex PCR, and the TCRdb table lists in-frame clones only, not all of them. The sample holds 110,000 to 150,000 clones, about 70% seen once. The sample taken for sequencing was PBMCs. These TCRs come from a woman aged 55-75 years in good health and CMV-seropositive. CDR3s include the opening cysteine and the closing phenylalanine or tryptophan. The D gene is left open where the match is weak. Clone size appears in some rows only: once, few, many, or a class for an expanded clone.

>TRBD1|.|TRBJ1-6|TRBV28
CASSPGTVNSPLHF
>.|.|TRBJ2-3|TRBV5-6
CASSYRVLRVTDTQYF
>.|once|TRBJ1-5|TRBV18
CASSPGLGQPQHF
>TRBD1|.|TRBJ1-2|TRBV6-1
CASSESGQGGWYGYTF
>TRBD1|once|TRBJ1-2|TRBV19
CASSTRTGQGNYGYTF
>TRBD1|.|TRBJ2-1|TRBV5-1
CASSYGTDYNEQFF
>.|.|TRBJ2-3|TRBV5-4
CASSLGSPIGTDTQYF
>TRBD1|.|TRBJ1-3|TRBV5-1
CASSLTGDEGDTIYF
>.|.|TRBJ1-1|TRBV7-9
CASSLAEDTEAFF
>TRBD2|once|TRBJ2-3|TRBV5-4
CASTLGAGDADTQYF
>TRBD2|few|TRBJ2-7|TRBV6-5
CASSAGTSGRAQYF
>TRBD2|.|TRBJ2-1|TRBV9
CASSVGGGGGEQFF
>TRBD1|.|TRBJ1-5|TRBV7-2
CASSLGQGEYQPQHF
>.|.|TRBJ2-1|TRBV7-3
CASSAQGGNNEQFF
>TRBD1|once|TRBJ2-7|TRBV5-1
CASSAINPGQGSNEQYF
>.|.|TRBJ1-2|TRBV28
CASSLEPGARGYTF
>.|few|TRBJ1-1|TRBV6-1
CASSASGATEAFF
>TRBD2|.|TRBJ2-7|TRBV4-2
CASSQEPRESPYEQYF
>.|.|TRBJ1-2|TRBV5-1
CASSLVGDNGYTF
>.|.|TRBJ1-6|TRBV2
CASSVTENSPLHF
>.|.|TRBJ2-1|TRBV19
CASSIATGEPIVQFF
>.|.|TRBJ2-2|TRBV4-2
CASRNRANTGELFF
>TRBD1|.|TRBJ1-1|TRBV5-4
CASSLRGGTGGTEAFF
>TRBD1|few|TRBJ2-1|TRBV6-6
CASSYRDRVNEQFF
>TRBD1|once|TRBJ1-1|TRBV25-1
CASSPTTGLNTEAFF
>.|.|TRBJ2-6|TRBV6-5
CASSYSQGSGANVLTF
>TRBD2|.|TRBJ2-1|TRBV28
CASREREVYNEQFF
>TRBD1|.|TRBJ1-1|TRBV15
CATSPTGGARAFF
>.|.|TRBJ1-3|TRBV13
CASSFRSSGNTIYF
>TRBD1|.|TRBJ1-4|TRBV30
CAWSVRTGRNEKLFF
>TRBD1|.|TRBJ2-7|TRBV30
CAWRAGRQGSYEQYF
>.|.|TRBJ1-1|TRBV14
CASSSIPNTEAFF
>.|.|TRBJ1-2|TRBV9
CASSPTQGDYGYTF
>TRBD1|.|TRBJ2-7|TRBV5-1
CASSVDGQGYEQYF
>.|.|TRBJ2-3|TRBV6-1
CASSEARGRTDTQYF
>.|.|TRBJ2-7|TRBV14
CASSPGFHEQYF
>.|once|TRBJ1-2|TRBV7-8
CASSLQGTNYGYTF
>.|few|TRBJ2-5|TRBV5-1
CASSSNPTRETQYF
>TRBD1|.|TRBJ1-4|TRBV30
CAWARDRGYEKLFF
>.|.|TRBJ1-2|TRBV5-1
CASSLDGDYGYTF
>TRBD2|.|TRBJ2-2|TRBV5-4
CASSFGLAGGPDTGELFF
>TRBD2|.|.|TRBV5-1
CASSLLAGGPYEQYF
>.|.|TRBJ1-1|TRBV27
CASSMGGSTEAFF
>TRBD1|.|TRBJ2-2|TRBV19
CASSSWTGGTGELFF
>TRBD1|.|TRBJ2-7|TRBV9
CASSVRTGNEQYF
>.|.|TRBJ2-7|TRBV19
CASSTSGYEQYF
>TRBD1|.|TRBJ1-5|TRBV18
CASSVQTGGSDGPQHF
>.|.|TRBJ1-2|TRBV6-1
CASSEAGLGRGYTF
>TRBD2|.|TRBJ2-2|TRBV29-1
CSVAQRENTGELFF
>.|.|TRBJ1-1|TRBV5-1
CASSLEGRGYTEAFF